The 14 T cell receptor beta chains below come from one sample, sequenced in a study of PD-L1 blockade in urothelial cancer. Profiled with immunoSEQ multiplex PCR; TCRdb holds only in-frame clones, not every one. The table shows roughly 17,000 clones, with around 87% occurring only once. This specimen consisted of PBMCs, obtained around atezolizumab (anti-PD-L1) treatment. These receptors all come from a man between 50 and 59 years old with urothelial cancer.

By sample share, this clone is medium-sized (0.01 to 0.1%). The genes are TRBV4-1 and TRBJ2-7; the match to TRBD1 covers 7 bases. Germline trimming cut 4 bases from V and 3 bases from J; bases unmatched to any gene: 12. This CDR3 spans 16 amino acids. Germline V gene lookup returns CDR1 MGHRA and CDR2 YSYEKL. The CDR3 DNA follows: TGCGCCAGCAGCCTAGAAGCCCAGGGACAGAACTACGAGCAGTACTTC. Protein product: CASSLEAQGQNYEQYF.

V usage is TRBV29-1 and J usage is TRBJ1-1; 9 bases fit TRBD1. This CDR3 is 12 amino acids long. Germline CDR1 is SQVTM and CDR2 is ANQGSEA. With V trimmed by 3 bases and J by 13 bases, 9 bases remained unmatched. The CDR3: CSVETGGNGVFF. The CDR3 DNA is TGCAGCGTTGAGACAGGGGGTAATGGAGTTTTCTTT.

The chain links TRBV9 to TRBJ2-7; 10 nucleotides match TRBD1. The length of the CDR3 is 15 residues. V shed 0 bases and J 2 bases; nucleotides not matched to a gene: 2. Germline-derived CDR1 and CDR2 are SGDLS and YYNGEE. The CDR3 DNA follows: TGTGCCAGCAGCGTAGGTGGGACAGGGGCCTACGAGCAGTACTTC. It is translated as CASSVGGTGAYEQYF.

The chain couples TRBV7-9 to TRBJ2-7, with TRBD1 as a possible D gene (6 bases). CDR3 size: 13 residues. Germline V gene lookup returns CDR1 SEHNR and CDR2 FQNEAQ (reference sequence). Trimming cost V 0 bases and J 5 bases, with 8 bases left between them. The CDR3 reads CASSLAQGHEQYF. The CDR3 nucleotides read TGTGCCAGCAGCTTAGCACAGGGCCACGAGCAGTACTTC.

The V call is TRBV23-1, the J call TRBJ1-3, with TRBD1 as a possible D gene (6 bases). TRBV23-1 is filed as an ORF, its function uncertain. The CDR3 totals 16 residues. Trimming shortened V by 0 bases and J by 0 bases, and 9 bases separated the two germline ends. CDR3 sequence (DNA): TGCGCCAGCAGTCAATCGGGGGGGCTCTCTGGAAACACCATATATTTT. Translating gives CASSQSGGLSGNTIYF.

The chain employs TRBV7-2 and TRBJ2-7; 9 bases match TRBD2. V lost 5 bases and J lost 4; bases outside the gene matches: 3. The CDR3 covers 13 residues. The V gene's germline CDR1 is SGHTA and CDR2 FQGNSA. CDR3 sequence (DNA): TGTGCCAGCAGCGCGGGACTAGCTTACGAGCAGTACTTC. The encoded protein is CASSAGLAYEQYF.

This clone has only one observation. CDR3 loop: CASSSRPGQGGWNTEAFF. CDR3 sequence (DNA): TGTGCCAGTAGTTCCCGACCTGGGCAGGGAGGGTGGAACACTGAAGCTTTCTTT. The chain links TRBV19 to TRBJ1-1, with D perhaps TRBD1 (5 bases). This CDR3 region has 18 residues. V lost 5 bases, J lost 1 base, and 23 bases lay in between. Germline loops: CDR1 LNHDA, CDR2 SQIVND (reference sequence).

This clone was observed once. This chain's CDR3 is CASSEAPGVVGELFF. CDR3 coding DNA: TGTGCCAGCAGTGAAGCTCCAGGGGTCGTCGGGGAGCTGTTTTTT. The rearrangement uses TRBV6-1 and TRBJ2-2; weak D call: TRBD1 (6 bases). The CDR3 runs 15 residues. V lost 0 bases and J 7 bases, leaving 12 bases between the germline ends. Germline assignment: CDR1 MNHNS and CDR2 SASEGT.

This chain joins TRBV10-2 and TRBJ2-7; 10 bases match TRBD1. Unmatched junction bases numbered 6, after V lost 6 bases and J lost 1 base. Germline CDR1 is WSHSY and CDR2 is SAAADI. The CDR3 sequence is 15 residues long. DNA for the CDR3: TGCGCCAGCAGCCCCCGGGACAGGGGATCCTACGAGCAGTACTTC. Protein product: CASSPRDRGSYEQYF.

This clone has a single count. The chain combines TRBV13 with TRBJ1-2; 7 positions match TRBD1. The germline V gene encodes CDR1 PRHDT and CDR2 FYEKMQ (reference sequence). The CDR3 has 14 residues. The J segment lost 5 bases and the V segment lost 5 bases, leaving 8 bases of the junction unmatched. The CDR3 reads CASSLGTVLYGYTF. Written as DNA, the CDR3 is TGTGCCAGCAGCCTCGGGACAGTTCTTTATGGCTACACCTTC.

J is TRBJ1-2 and V is TRBV25-1, with D tentatively TRBD1 (5 bases). This CDR3 is built from 12 residues. Germline assignment: CDR1 MGHDK and CDR2 SYGVNS. The V gene lost 6 bases and the J gene lost 4 bases, with 9 bases spanning the gap. This chain's CDR3 is CASSGGGYGYTF. The CDR3 DNA is TGTGCCAGCAGCGGGGGGGGCTATGGCTACACCTTC.

V is TRBV5-1 and J is TRBJ1-1; the match to TRBD1 covers 7 bases. The V gene end was trimmed by 4 bases and the J gene end by 1 base; junction bases not matched to a gene: 13. The CDR3 covers 17 residues. Germline-derived CDR1 and CDR2 are SGHRS and YFSETQ. The CDR3, as DNA: TGCGCCAGCAGCAGAAAAGACAGGGCTTCGGCGAACACTGAAGCTTTCTTT. Amino acids: CASSRKDRASANTEAFF.

The V and J genes are TRBV19 and TRBJ2-3, with a possible D match to TRBD2 (6 bases). V was pared by 4 bases and J by 2 bases, with 13 bases between. The CDR3 runs 15 residues. CDR1 is LNHDA, CDR2 SQIVND, per germline (reference sequence). DNA of the CDR3: TGTGCCAGTAGTACCAGCGGGTATGACACAGATACGCAGTATTTT. This sequence encodes CASSTSGYDTDTQYF.

This chain connects TRBV6-5 to TRBJ1-1; the D is unclear. From germline, CDR1 is MNHEY and CDR2 SVGAGI. This CDR3 has 14 amino acids. Trimming stripped 0 bases from V and 6 bases from J, with 11 bases between. This chain's CDR3 is CASSYSNIIAEAFF. The CDR3 DNA sequence: TGTGCCAGCAGTTACTCAAACATTATCGCTGAAGCTTTCTTT.